A single sample gave rise to the 20 T cell receptor beta chains below, sequenced in a study of blood T cell repertoires in COVID-19. Measured with immunoSEQ multiplex PCR; TCRdb has only the in-frame clones, and not every one. The sample has about 240,000 clones, around 86% seen once. The sequenced sample was PBMCs or T cells enriched from blood (not recorded which). The receptors come from a woman between 40 and 55 years old with acute COVID-19.

The chain combines TRBV29-1 with TRBJ1-1; 7 nucleotides agree with TRBD1. With V trimmed by 0 bases and J by 2 bases, 6 bases remained unmatched. The CDR3 extends over 15 amino acids. Germline loops: CDR1 SQVTM, CDR2 ANQGSEA. In DNA, the CDR3 is TGCAGCGTTGAAGACCAACAGGGGACCAACACTGAAGCTTTCTTT. The encoded protein is CSVEDQQGTNTEAFF.

This chain links TRBV6-5 with TRBJ2-7; unclear D gene. Trimming removed 2 bases at V and 9 bases at J, with 14 bases between. The CDR3 runs to 13 residues. CDR1 MNHEY and CDR2 SVGAGI come from the germline V gene. The CDR3 sequence: CASSYPSSVGQYF. As DNA, the CDR3 is TGTGCCAGCAGTTACCCCTCATCGGTCGGGCAGTACTTC.

The chain links TRBV27 to TRBJ1-4; the match to TRBD1 covers 10 bases. Germline assignment: CDR1 MNHEY and CDR2 SMNVEV (reference sequence). The J segment lost 5 bases and the V segment lost 2 bases, leaving 5 bases of the junction unmatched. The CDR3 has 16 amino acids. CDR3 sequence (DNA): TGTGCCAGCAGTTTAACCAGACAGGGGGCCAATGAAAAACTGTTTTTT. Translation gives CASSLTRQGANEKLFF.

The chain combines TRBV10-2 with TRBJ2-1; 10 nucleotides line up with TRBD2. CDR1 and CDR2 from the germline V gene are WSHSY and SAAADI. V shed 5 bases and J 3 bases; nucleotides not matched to a gene: 7. This CDR3 spans 16 amino acids. The CDR3 loop is CASSLSGRAFYNEQFF. The CDR3 DNA reads as TGCGCCAGCAGTTTAAGCGGGAGGGCCTTCTACAATGAGCAGTTCTTC.

The rearrangement uses TRBV7-9 and TRBJ1-3, with D maybe TRBD1 (6 bases). Trimming took off 7 bases at V and 0 bases at J, with 16 bases between the two ends. Per the germline V gene, CDR1 is SEHNR and CDR2 is FQNEAQ (reference sequence). This CDR3 region has 16 residues. CDR3 coding DNA: TGTGCCAGCACCCCAAGGGGGGGAAACTCTGGAAACACCATATATTTT. Residues: CASTPRGGNSGNTIYF.

Written as DNA, the CDR3 is TGTGCCAGCAGCGAGGGACTAGCGGGAGTGACAGATACGCAGTATTTT. Protein product: CASSEGLAGVTDTQYF. This chain joins TRBV3-1 (or the pseudogene TRBV3-2) and TRBJ2-3, with TRBD2 identical over 14 bases. The trim removed 5 bases at V and 3 bases at J, leaving 4 bases unmatched. The CDR3 covers 16 residues. Germline lookup yields CDR1 LGHDT and CDR2 YNNKEL (reference sequence).

The chain employs TRBV7-6 and TRBJ1-1; 10 bases line up with TRBD1. Germline V CDR1 and CDR2: SGHVS, FNYEAQ. This CDR3 has 15 residues. The trim removed 1 base at V and 4 bases at J, leaving 3 bases unmatched. CDR3 loop: CASSLGQGASTEAFF. The CDR3, as DNA: TGTGCCAGCAGCTTAGGACAGGGGGCAAGCACTGAAGCTTTCTTT.

This clone was observed once. The chain joins TRBV15 to TRBJ2-7; 11 bases map to TRBD2. The trim removed 5 bases at V and 5 bases at J, leaving 8 bases unmatched. This CDR3 region has 15 residues. The germline gives CDR1 LNHNV, CDR2 YYDKDF (reference sequence). The DNA for the CDR3 is TGTGCCACCAGCGGGCAACTAGCGGGAGTAAACGAGCAGTACTTC. Protein: CATSGQLAGVNEQYF.

The V and J genes are TRBV5-1 and TRBJ1-2; TRBD1 aligns across 9 bases. CDR1 is SGHRS, CDR2 YFSETQ, per germline. This CDR3 comprises 13 residues. V dropped 7 bases and J dropped 2; count of bases not matched to a gene: 3. CDR3 nucleotides: TGCGCCAGCGGGACAGGGAACAACTATGGCTACACCTTC. Protein product: CASGTGNNYGYTF.

The V call is TRBV2, the J call TRBJ2-5; D is perhaps TRBD2 (6 bases). Germline CDR1 is SNHLY and CDR2 is FYNNEI. The V gene lost 7 bases and the J gene lost 1 base, with 10 bases spanning the gap. This CDR3 comprises 13 residues. The DNA for the CDR3 is TGTGCCAGCATTGGAGGGATCCAAGAGACCCAGTACTTC. Translating gives CASIGGIQETQYF.

This chain connects TRBV6-1 to TRBJ2-5, with 9 bases fitting TRBD2. After removal of 4 bases from V and 1 base from J, the junction contained 7 bases not matched to a gene. The CDR3 is made up of 16 amino acids. Per the germline V gene, CDR1 is MNHNS and CDR2 is SASEGT. The CDR3: CASSVLSGGTQETQYF. The CDR3 coding sequence is TGTGCCAGCAGTGTTTTGAGCGGGGGGACCCAAGAGACCCAGTACTTC.

The chain carries TRBV7-2 and TRBJ1-4; perhaps TRBD1 as D (5 bases). Germline lookup yields CDR1 SGHTA and CDR2 FQGNSA. Trimming shortened V by 3 bases and J by 6 bases, and 14 bases separated the two germline ends. There are 15 residues in the CDR3. This chain's CDR3 is CASSLQGYPYEKLFF. DNA for the CDR3: TGTGCCAGCAGCTTGCAGGGTTACCCCTATGAAAAACTGTTTTTT.

This chain connects TRBV2 to TRBJ2-3; 11 bases agree with TRBD2. The CDR3 covers 16 residues. Trimming removed 6 bases from V and 2 bases from J; junction bases left unmatched: 7. Germline assignment: CDR1 SNHLY and CDR2 FYNNEI. The CDR3 DNA reads as TGTGCCAGCAGGAGGATACTAGCGGGGGACACAGATACGCAGTATTTT. It yields the protein CASRRILAGDTDTQYF.

The V gene is TRBV15, the J gene TRBJ1-1, with TRBD1 matching 8 bases. This CDR3 spans 16 amino acids. V shed 2 bases, J shed 10 bases, and the junction held 15 bases outside the gene matches. Germline lookup yields CDR1 LNHNV and CDR2 YYDKDF (reference sequence). The CDR3 is CATSRPPGTGLDRAFF. CDR3 bases: TGTGCCACCAGCAGACCCCCGGGGACAGGTCTAGATCGAGCTTTCTTT.

The rearrangement links TRBV25-1 to TRBJ2-1, with TRBD1 matching over 10 bases. V was pared by 1 base and J by 4 bases, with 1 base of the junction left unmatched. The CDR3 runs to 15 residues. CDR1 and CDR2 (germline): MGHDK, SYGVNS. CDR3: CASSEWTGGYNEQFF. In DNA form, the CDR3 reads TGTGCCAGCAGTGAATGGACAGGGGGGTACAATGAGCAGTTCTTC.

This chain joins TRBV3-1 (or the pseudogene TRBV3-2) and TRBJ1-4; D perhaps matches TRBD1 (6 bases). The CDR3 consists of 14 residues. The V end lost 4 bases, the J end lost 8 bases, and 14 bases lay between the germline ends. The V gene's germline CDR1 is LGHDT and CDR2 YNNKEL (reference sequence). CDR3: CASSPQQGEEKLFF. CDR3 DNA: TGTGCCAGCAGCCCGCAACAGGGTGAGGAAAAACTGTTTTTT.

This clone was observed many times. V and J are TRBV9 and TRBJ2-1; D is perhaps TRBD2 (5 bases). The CDR3 contains 12 residues. Germline V gene lookup returns CDR1 SGDLS and CDR2 YYNGEE. V lost 5 bases, J lost 4 bases, and 7 bases lay in between. CDR3 loop: CASRLEYNEQFF. DNA of the CDR3: TGTGCCAGCAGACTAGAATACAATGAGCAGTTCTTC.

The rearrangement joins TRBV6-5 to TRBJ2-7; the match to TRBD2 covers 15 bases. The CDR3 totals 15 residues. The ends lost 4 bases at V and 4 bases at J; junction bases unmatched: 2. The germline gives CDR1 MNHEY, CDR2 SVGAGI. CDR3 residues: CASSWGLAGGYEQYF. CDR3 sequence (DNA): TGTGCCAGCAGTTGGGGACTAGCGGGAGGATACGAGCAGTACTTC.

The table lists this clone with a count of one. DNA of the CDR3: TGTGCCAGCAGCGGACACCTGGTAAACACCATATATTTT. Its protein is CASSGHLVNTIYF. The chain employs TRBV6-5 and TRBJ1-3, with D possibly being TRBD1 (5 bases). Germline CDR1 is MNHEY and CDR2 is SVGAGI. Trimming pared 6 bases from V and 6 bases from J, leaving 12 bases between. This CDR3 is 13 amino acids long.

The rearrangement uses TRBV6-5 and TRBJ1-6; 7 bases map to TRBD1. V gave up 11 bases and J gave up 0 bases; unmatched junction bases: 7. The CDR3 is 15 residues long. Germline V gene sequence: CDR1 MNHEY, CDR2 SVGAGI. The CDR3 DNA reads as TGTGCCTCCAGGGGGGCGAGCTCCTATAATTCACCCCTCCACTTT. This sequence encodes CASRGASSYNSPLHF.